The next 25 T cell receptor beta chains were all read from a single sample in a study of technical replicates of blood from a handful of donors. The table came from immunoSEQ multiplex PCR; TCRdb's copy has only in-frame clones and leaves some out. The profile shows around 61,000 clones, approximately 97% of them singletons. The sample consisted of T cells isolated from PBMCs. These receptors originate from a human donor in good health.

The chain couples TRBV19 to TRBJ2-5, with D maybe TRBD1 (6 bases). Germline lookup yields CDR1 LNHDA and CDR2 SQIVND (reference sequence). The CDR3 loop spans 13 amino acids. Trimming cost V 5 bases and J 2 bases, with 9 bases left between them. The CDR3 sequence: CASSRTAQETQYF. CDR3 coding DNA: TGTGCCAGTAGTCGGACAGCACAAGAGACCCAGTACTTC.

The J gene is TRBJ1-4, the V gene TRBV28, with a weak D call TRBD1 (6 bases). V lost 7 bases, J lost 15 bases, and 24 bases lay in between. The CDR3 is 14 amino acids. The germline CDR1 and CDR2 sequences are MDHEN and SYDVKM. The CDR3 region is CASTPSPPRGVLFF. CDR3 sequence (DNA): TGTGCCAGCACCCCTTCGCCCCCCAGGGGAGTATTGTTTTTT.

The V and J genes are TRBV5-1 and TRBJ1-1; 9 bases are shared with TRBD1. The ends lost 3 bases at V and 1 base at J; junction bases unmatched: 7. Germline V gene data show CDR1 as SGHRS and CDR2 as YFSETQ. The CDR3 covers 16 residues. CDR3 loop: CASSSTGGAENTEAFF. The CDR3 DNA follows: TGCGCCAGCAGCTCTACAGGGGGCGCAGAGAACACTGAAGCTTTCTTT. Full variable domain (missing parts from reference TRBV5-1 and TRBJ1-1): KAGVTQTPRYLIKTRGQQVTLSCSPISGHRSVSWYQQTPGQGLQFLFEYFSETQRNKGNFPGRFSGRQFSNSRSEMNVSTLELGDSALYLCASSSTGGAENTEAFFGQGTRLTVV.

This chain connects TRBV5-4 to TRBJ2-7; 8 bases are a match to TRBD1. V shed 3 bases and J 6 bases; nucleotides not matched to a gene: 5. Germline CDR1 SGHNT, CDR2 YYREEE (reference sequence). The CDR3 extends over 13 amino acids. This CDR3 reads CASSWTGLSEQYF. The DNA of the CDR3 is TGTGCCAGCAGCTGGACAGGGTTGAGCGAGCAGTACTTC. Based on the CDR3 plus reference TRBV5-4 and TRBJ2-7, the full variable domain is ETGVTQSPTHLIKTRGQQVTLRCSSQSGHNTVSWYQQALGQGPQFIFQYYREEENGRGNFPPRFSGLQFPNYSSELNVNALELDDSALYLCASSWTGLSEQYFGPGTRLTVT.

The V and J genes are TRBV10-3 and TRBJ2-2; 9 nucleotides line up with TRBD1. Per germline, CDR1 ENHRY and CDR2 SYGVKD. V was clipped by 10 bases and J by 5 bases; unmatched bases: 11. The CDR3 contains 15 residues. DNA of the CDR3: TGTGCCACCGAAGGGGACAGGGAAGATACCGGGGAGCTGTTTTTT. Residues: CATEGDREDTGELFF.

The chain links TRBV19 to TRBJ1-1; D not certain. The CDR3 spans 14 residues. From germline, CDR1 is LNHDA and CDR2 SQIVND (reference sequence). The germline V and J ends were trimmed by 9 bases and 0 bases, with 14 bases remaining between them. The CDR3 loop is CASRVPEMNTEAFF. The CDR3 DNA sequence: TGTGCCAGCCGGGTTCCAGAAATGAACACTGAAGCTTTCTTT.

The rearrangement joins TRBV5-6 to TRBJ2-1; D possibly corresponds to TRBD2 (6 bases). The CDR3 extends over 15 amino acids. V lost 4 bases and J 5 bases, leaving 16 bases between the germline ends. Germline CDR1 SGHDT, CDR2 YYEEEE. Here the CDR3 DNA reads TGTGCCAGCAGCCCTGGACTACCTGCGAACAATGAGCAGTTCTTC. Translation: CASSPGLPANNEQFF.

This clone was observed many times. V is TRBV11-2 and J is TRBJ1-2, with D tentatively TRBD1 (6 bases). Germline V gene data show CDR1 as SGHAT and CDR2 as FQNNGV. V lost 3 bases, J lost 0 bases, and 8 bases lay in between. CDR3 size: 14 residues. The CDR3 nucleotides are TGTGCCAGCAGCTTGGACAGAGCTAACTATGGCTACACCTTC. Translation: CASSLDRANYGYTF.

The CDR3 protein is CASSFTGNQPQHF. The CDR3 bases are TGTGCCAGCAGTTTTACAGGAAATCAGCCCCAGCATTTT. The chain uses TRBV2 and TRBJ1-5; D possibly corresponds to TRBD1 (5 bases). This CDR3 region has 13 residues. Germline CDR1 reads SNHLY; CDR2 reads FYNNEI. V was trimmed by 5 bases and J by 4 bases, leaving 9 bases between them.

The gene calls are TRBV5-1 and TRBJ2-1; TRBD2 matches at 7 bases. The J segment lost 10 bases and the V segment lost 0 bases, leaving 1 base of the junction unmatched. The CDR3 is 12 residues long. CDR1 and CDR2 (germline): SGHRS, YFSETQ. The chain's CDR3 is CASSLERGEQFF. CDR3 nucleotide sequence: TGCGCCAGCAGCTTGGAGCGGGGCGAGCAGTTCTTC.

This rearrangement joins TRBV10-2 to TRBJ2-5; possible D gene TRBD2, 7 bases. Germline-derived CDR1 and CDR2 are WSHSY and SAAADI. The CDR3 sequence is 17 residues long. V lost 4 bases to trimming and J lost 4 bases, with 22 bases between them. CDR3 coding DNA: TGCGCCAGCAGTGGTGAGGAGGGAGGGGGGCTCGTAGAGACCCAGTACTTC. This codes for CASSGEEGGGLVETQYF.

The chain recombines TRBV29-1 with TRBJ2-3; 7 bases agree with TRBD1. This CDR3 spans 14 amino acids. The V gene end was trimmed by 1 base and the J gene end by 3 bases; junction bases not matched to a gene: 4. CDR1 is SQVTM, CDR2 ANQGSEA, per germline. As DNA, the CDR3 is TGCAGCGTTGAAGGGACAGGAAGAACAGATACGCAGTATTTT. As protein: CSVEGTGRTDTQYF.

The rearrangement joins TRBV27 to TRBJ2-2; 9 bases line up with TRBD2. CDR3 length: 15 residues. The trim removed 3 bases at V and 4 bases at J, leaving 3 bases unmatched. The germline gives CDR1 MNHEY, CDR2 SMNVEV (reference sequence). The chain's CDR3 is CASSFSRGGTGELFF. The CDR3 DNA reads TGTGCCAGCAGTTTCTCGCGGGGGGGCACCGGGGAGCTGTTTTTT.

The CDR3 DNA is TGTGCCAGCAGTTGGGCAGGGGATGCAGAGACCCAGTACTTC. This codes for CASSWAGDAETQYF. The chain is built from TRBV6-5 and TRBJ2-5; possible D gene TRBD1, 6 bases. The germline V and J ends were trimmed by 4 bases and 4 bases, with 13 bases remaining between them. Germline loops: CDR1 MNHEY, CDR2 SVGAGI. The CDR3 contains 14 residues.

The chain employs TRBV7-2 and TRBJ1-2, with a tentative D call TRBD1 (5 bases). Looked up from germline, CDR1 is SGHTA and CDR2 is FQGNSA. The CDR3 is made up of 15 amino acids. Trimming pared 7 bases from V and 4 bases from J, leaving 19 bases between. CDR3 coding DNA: TGTGCCAGCATCCCCCTGGGCCAGGGTAGCTATGGCTACACCTTC. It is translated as CASIPLGQGSYGYTF.

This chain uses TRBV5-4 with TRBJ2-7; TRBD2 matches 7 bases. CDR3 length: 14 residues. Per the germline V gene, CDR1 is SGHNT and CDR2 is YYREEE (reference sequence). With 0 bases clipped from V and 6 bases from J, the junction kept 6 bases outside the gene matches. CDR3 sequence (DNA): TGTGCCAGCAGCTTGGAAGCGGGACCCCTCGAGCAGTACTTC. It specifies CASSLEAGPLEQYF.

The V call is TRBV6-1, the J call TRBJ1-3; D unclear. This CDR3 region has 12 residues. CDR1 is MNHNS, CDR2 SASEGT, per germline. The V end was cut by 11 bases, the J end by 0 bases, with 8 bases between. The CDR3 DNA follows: TGTGCCGGGCGTAGCTCTGGAAACACCATATATTTT. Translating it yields CAGRSSGNTIYF.

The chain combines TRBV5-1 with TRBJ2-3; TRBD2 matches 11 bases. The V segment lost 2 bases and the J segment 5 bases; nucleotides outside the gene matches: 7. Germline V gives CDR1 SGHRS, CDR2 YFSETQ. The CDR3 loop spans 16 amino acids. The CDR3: CASSLTGTSGRDTQYF. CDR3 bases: TGCGCCAGCAGCTTAACCGGGACTAGCGGAAGAGATACGCAGTATTTT.

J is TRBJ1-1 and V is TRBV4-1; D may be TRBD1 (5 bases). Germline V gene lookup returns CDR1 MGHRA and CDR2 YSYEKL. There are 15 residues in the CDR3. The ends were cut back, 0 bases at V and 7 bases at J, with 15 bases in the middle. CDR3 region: CASSQDDRGINEAFF. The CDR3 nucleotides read TGCGCCAGCAGCCAAGATGACAGAGGAATAAATGAAGCTTTCTTT.

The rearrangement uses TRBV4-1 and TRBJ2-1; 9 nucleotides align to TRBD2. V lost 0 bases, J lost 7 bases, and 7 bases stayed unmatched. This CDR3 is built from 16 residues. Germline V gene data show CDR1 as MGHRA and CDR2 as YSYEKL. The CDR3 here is CASSQELAGEPNEQFF. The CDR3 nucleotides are TGCGCCAGCAGCCAAGAATTAGCGGGAGAACCGAATGAGCAGTTCTTC.

CDR3 region: CASSLTGTGFDSGSSYYNEQFF. For the CDR3, the DNA is TGTGCCAGCAGTTTGACAGGGACAGGGTTCGATAGCGGGAGTAGTTACTACAATGAGCAGTTCTTC. The rearrangement links TRBV27 to TRBJ2-1; tentatively, D is TRBD1 or TRBD2 (9 bases each). V was cut by 3 bases and J by 3 bases, with 33 bases left in between. The CDR3 totals 22 residues. Per the germline V gene, CDR1 is MNHEY and CDR2 is SMNVEV (reference sequence).

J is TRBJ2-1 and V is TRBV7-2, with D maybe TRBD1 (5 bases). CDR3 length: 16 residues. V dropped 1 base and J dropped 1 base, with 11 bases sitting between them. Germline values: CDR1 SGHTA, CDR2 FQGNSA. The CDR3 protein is CASSLVFDSSYNEQFF. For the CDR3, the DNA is TGTGCCAGCAGCTTAGTGTTCGACAGTTCCTACAATGAGCAGTTCTTC.

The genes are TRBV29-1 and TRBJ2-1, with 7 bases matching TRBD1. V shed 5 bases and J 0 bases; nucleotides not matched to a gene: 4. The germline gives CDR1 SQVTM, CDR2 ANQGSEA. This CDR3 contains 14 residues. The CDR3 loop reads CSVLRTGSYNEQFF. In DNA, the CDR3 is TGCAGCGTTCTTAGGACAGGCTCCTACAATGAGCAGTTCTTC.

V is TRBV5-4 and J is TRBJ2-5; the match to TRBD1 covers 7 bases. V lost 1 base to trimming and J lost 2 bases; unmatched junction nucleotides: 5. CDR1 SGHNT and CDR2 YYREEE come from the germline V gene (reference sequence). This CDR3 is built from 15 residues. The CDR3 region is CASSLNAGGQETQYF. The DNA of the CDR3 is TGTGCCAGCAGCTTGAACGCAGGGGGTCAAGAGACCCAGTACTTC.

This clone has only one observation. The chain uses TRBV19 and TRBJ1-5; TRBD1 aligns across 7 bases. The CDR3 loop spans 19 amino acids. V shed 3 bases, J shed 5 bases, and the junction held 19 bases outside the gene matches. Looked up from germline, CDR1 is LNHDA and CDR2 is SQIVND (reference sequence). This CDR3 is CASSIPIPGTAYDDQPQHF. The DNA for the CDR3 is TGTGCCAGTAGTATCCCAATTCCCGGGACAGCCTACGACGATCAGCCCCAGCATTTT.